These T cell receptor beta chains were read from a single sample in a study of cytotoxic CD8 clonotypes in ibrutinib-treated CLL. Clones were read by immunoSEQ multiplex PCR, and TCRdb kept only the in-frame ones, dropping some. The sample consists of a few hundred thousand clones, under 75% of them appearing once. The sequencing used PBMCs, collected after 24 months of ibrutinib treatment. The receptors originated from a human donor with chronic lymphocytic leukemia. CDR3s include the opening cysteine and the closing phenylalanine or tryptophan. D genes are given only for firm matches. Size values are once, few and many counts, or a class for expanded clones, and some rows have none.

J gene	clone size	D gene	V gene	CDR3 DNA	CDR3 protein
TRBJ2-1	NA	NA	TRBV7-3	TGTGCCAGCAGCTTAATTCCGGGTCTCCACAATGAGCAGTTCTTC	CASSLIPGLHNEQFF
TRBJ2-7	NA	TRBD1	TRBV7-8	TGTGCCAGCAGCTTAAGACAGGGGGCGGGTGAGCAGTACTTC	CASSLRQGAGEQYF
TRBJ2-3	NA	NA	TRBV7-2	TGTGCCAGCAGCCCAGATTTAGGCACAGATACGCAGTATTTT	CASSPDLGTDTQYF
TRBJ2-7	NA	TRBD2	TRBV29-1	TGCAGCGTTCTGACTGCGGGAGGGCTTTACGAGCAGTACTTC	CSVLTAGGLYEQYF
TRBJ2-3	NA	NA	TRBV7-4	TGTGCCAGCAGCTTAGCGGGAGGGGGAGATACGCAGTATTTT	CASSLAGGGDTQYF
TRBJ2-7	NA	NA	TRBV6-5	TGTGCCAGCAGTTTACACAGCTCCTACGAGCAGTACTTC	CASSLHSSYEQYF
TRBJ1-3	NA	TRBD1	TRBV29-1	TGCAGCGCAGGACAGGACTACTCTGGAAACACCATATATTTT	CSAGQDYSGNTIYF
TRBJ2-1	few	TRBD2	TRBV11-3	TGTGCCAGCAGCTCGGTGAGCGGGAGCAATGAGCAGTTCTTC	CASSSVSGSNEQFF
TRBJ1-2	NA	NA	TRBV28	TGTGCCAGCAGTTCTACAGGTGTTGGGAACTATGGCTACACCTTC	CASSSTGVGNYGYTF
TRBJ2-7	NA	TRBD1	TRBV28	TGTGCCAGCAGGTGGGACAGGGTTCCCTACGAGCAGTACTTC	CASRWDRVPYEQYF
TRBJ2-1	NA	NA	TRBV9	TGTGCCAGCAGCGTAGGGGTAGGCTCCGACAATGAGCAGTTCTTC	CASSVGVGSDNEQFF
TRBJ1-3	NA	NA	TRBV6-5	TGTGCCAGCAGGAACCCCCCTGGAAACACCATATATTTT	CASRNPPGNTIYF
TRBJ2-3	NA	TRBD2	TRBV7-2	TGTGCCAGCAGCTTAGCTGGGACTAGCGGACGTACGCAGTATTTT	CASSLAGTSGRTQYF
TRBJ2-7	NA	NA	TRBV6-5	TGTGCCAGCAGTTTCTCGAGATACGAGCAGTACTTC	CASSFSRYEQYF
TRBJ1-3	NA	TRBD1	TRBV15	TGTGCCACCAGCAGTGGTCAGGGGGCTGGGGGAAACACCATATATTTT	CATSSGQGAGGNTIYF
TRBJ1-1	once	TRBD1	TRBV5-1	TGCGCCAGCAGCCCCGGACAGGGAGAAGGATACACTGAAGCTTTCTTT	CASSPGQGEGYTEAFF
TRBJ2-2	NA	NA	TRBV7-9	TGTGCCAGCAGCTCGTTTAGCCAGGACACCGGGGAGCTGTTTTTT	CASSSFSQDTGELFF
TRBJ2-7	few	NA	TRBV7-9	TGTGCCAGCAGCTTAGCGCGGGCCTCCTACGAGCAGTACTTC	CASSLARASYEQYF
TRBJ1-1	few	NA	TRBV18	TGTGCCAGCTCACGGGGGCAGGACACTGAAGCTTTCTTT	CASSRGQDTEAFF
TRBJ1-1	few	NA	TRBV29-1	TGCAGCGTTGTAGGTCAGTACACTGAAGCTTTCTTT	CSVVGQYTEAFF
TRBJ2-7	NA	NA	TRBV9	TGTGCCAGCAGCCTTCAGACCGGGTACGAGCAGTACTTC	CASSLQTGYEQYF
TRBJ1-2	NA	TRBD1	TRBV13	TGTGCCAGCAGCTTAGTTGCCAGGGGGCGCGATGGCTACACCTTC	CASSLVARGRDGYTF
TRBJ1-1	NA	TRBD1	TRBV18	TGTGCCAGCTCACCCGGACAGGGCGGTGTGGGCACTGAAGCTTTCTTT	CASSPGQGGVGTEAFF
TRBJ1-1	few	TRBD1	TRBV5-1	TGCGCCAGCAGCCTCTCCGGGACAGGTGACACTGAAGCTTTCTTT	CASSLSGTGDTEAFF
TRBJ2-1	NA	TRBD2	TRBV5-1	TGCGCCAGCAGCAGCGGACTAGCGGTCAATGAGCAGTTCTTC	CASSSGLAVNEQFF
TRBJ2-3	NA	NA	TRBV7-9	TGTGCCAGCAGCCTCAGCACAGATACGCAGTATTTT	CASSLSTDTQYF
TRBJ2-2	NA	NA	TRBV7-3	TGTGCCAGCAGCCCGCAGGGGCCCGGGGAGCTGTTTTTT	CASSPQGPGELFF
TRBJ1-5	once	NA	TRBV4-1	TGCGCCAGCAGCCAAAAGGATGAGGGGATTAGCAATCAGCCCCAGCATTTT	CASSQKDEGISNQPQHF
TRBJ2-7	NA	NA	TRBV27	TGTGCCAGCAGTTTGAAGGGGGGCACCTACGAGCAGTACTTC	CASSLKGGTYEQYF
TRBJ1-2	NA	NA	TRBV28	TGTGCCAGCAGTTCTCCAACAGGGAACTATGGCTACACCTTC	CASSSPTGNYGYTF
TRBJ1-3	few	NA	TRBV29-1	TGCAGCGTTGTGGCGGTCGGAGGAAACACCATATATTTT	CSVVAVGGNTIYF
TRBJ2-3	many	NA	TRBV5-1	TGCGCCAGCAGCTTGGGGGCCACAGATACGCAGTATTTT	CASSLGATDTQYF
TRBJ2-7	NA	NA	TRBV7-6	TGTGCCAGCAGCGAAGGAGGGTACGAGCAGTACTTC	CASSEGGYEQYF
TRBJ2-3	NA	NA	TRBV27	TGTGCCAGCAAAATAGGGGATACGCAGTATTTT	CASKIGDTQYF
TRBJ1-1	NA	NA	TRBV6-5	TGTGCCAGCAACGCTGGGGGGCTGGGCACTGAAGCTTTCTTT	CASNAGGLGTEAFF
TRBJ1-2	NA	NA	TRBV7-3	TGTGCCAGCAGTATCACCGGGGGCCCCGATGGCTACACCTTC	CASSITGGPDGYTF
TRBJ2-2	NA	NA	TRBV19	TGTGCCAGTAGTATACAAGGGGCCTTAACCGGGGAGCTGTTTTTT	CASSIQGALTGELFF
TRBJ1-2	NA	NA	TRBV29-1	TGCAGCGTTGAGTTTATGATTAAGGGATCATATGGCTACACCTTC	CSVEFMIKGSYGYTF
TRBJ1-1	NA	NA	TRBV7-2	TGTGCCAGCAGCCCGGGGAGGGCCACTGAAGCTTTCTTT	CASSPGRATEAFF
TRBJ2-3	NA	NA	TRBV28	TGTGCCAGCCCCCCCGGCGGGTGGGCGCCAGATACGCAGTATTTT	CASPPGGWAPDTQYF
TRBJ2-4	NA	TRBD2	TRBV19	TGTGCCAGTAGTATAGTGCGGGAGTCCAAAAACATTCAGTACTTC	CASSIVRESKNIQYF
TRBJ1-1	NA	TRBD1	TRBV7-2	TGTGCCAGCAGCTCCAGACAGGGGCTAGAAGCTTTCTTT	CASSSRQGLEAFF
TRBJ2-3	NA	TRBD2	TRBV6-1	TGTGCCAGCAGTGAACTAGCGGGAGTGACAGATACGCAGTATTTT	CASSELAGVTDTQYF
TRBJ2-2	NA	TRBD1	TRBV27	TGTGCCAGCAGCCTTGCCGGGACAGGAATCACCGGGGAGCTGTTTTTT	CASSLAGTGITGELFF
TRBJ1-1	NA	TRBD1	TRBV9	TGTGCCAGCAGCGTTGGCAGGGGGCAGGCGGGCACTGAAGCTTTCTTT	CASSVGRGQAGTEAFF